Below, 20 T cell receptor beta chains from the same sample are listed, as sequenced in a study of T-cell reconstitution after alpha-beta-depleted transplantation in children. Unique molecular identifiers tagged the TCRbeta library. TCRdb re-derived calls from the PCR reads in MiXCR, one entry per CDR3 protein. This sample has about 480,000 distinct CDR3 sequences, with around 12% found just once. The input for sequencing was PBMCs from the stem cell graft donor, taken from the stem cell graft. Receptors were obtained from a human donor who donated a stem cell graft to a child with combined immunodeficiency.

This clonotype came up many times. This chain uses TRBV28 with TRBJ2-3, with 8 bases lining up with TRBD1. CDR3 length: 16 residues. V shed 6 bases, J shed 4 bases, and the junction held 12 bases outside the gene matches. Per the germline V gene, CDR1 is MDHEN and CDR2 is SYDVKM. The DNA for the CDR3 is TGTGCCAGCAGCTTTTTGACAGGGGAAGTTGCAGATACGCAGTATTTT. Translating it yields CASSFLTGEVADTQYF.

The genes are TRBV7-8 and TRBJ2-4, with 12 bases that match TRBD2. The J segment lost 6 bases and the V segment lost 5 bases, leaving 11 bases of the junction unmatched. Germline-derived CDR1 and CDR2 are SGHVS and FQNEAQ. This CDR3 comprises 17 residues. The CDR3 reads CASSPIPSGRAGNIQYF. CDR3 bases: TGTGCCAGCAGCCCAATTCCTAGCGGGAGGGCCGGAAACATTCAGTACTTC.

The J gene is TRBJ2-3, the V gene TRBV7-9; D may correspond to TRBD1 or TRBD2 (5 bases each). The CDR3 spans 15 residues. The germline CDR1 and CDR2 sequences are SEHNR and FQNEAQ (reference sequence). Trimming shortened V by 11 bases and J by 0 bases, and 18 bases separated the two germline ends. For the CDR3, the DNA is TGTGCCGAAACTTCACGAGGGACGAGCACAGATACGCAGTATTTT. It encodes CAETSRGTSTDTQYF. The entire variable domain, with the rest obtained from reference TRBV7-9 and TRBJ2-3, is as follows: DTGVSQNPRHKITKRGQNVTFRCDPISEHNRLYWYRQTLGQGPEFLTYFQNEAQLEKSRLLSDRFSAERPKGSFSTLEIQRTEQGDSAMYLCAETSRGTSTDTQYFGPGTRLTVL.

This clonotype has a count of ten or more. The CDR3 loop is CASSFNRASNEQFF. The CDR3 DNA follows: TGTGCCAGCAGTTTCAACAGGGCGAGCAATGAGCAGTTCTTC. This chain uses TRBV12-3 or TRBV12-4 with TRBJ2-1, with D maybe TRBD1 (6 bases). The V gene lost 3 bases and the J gene lost 6 bases, with 12 bases spanning the gap. This CDR3 is built from 14 residues.

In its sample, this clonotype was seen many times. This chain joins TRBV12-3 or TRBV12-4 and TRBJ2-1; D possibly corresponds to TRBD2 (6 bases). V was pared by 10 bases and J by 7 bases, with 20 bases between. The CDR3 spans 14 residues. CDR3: CATTRGSGRNEQFF. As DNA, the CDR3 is TGTGCCACAACTCGGGGGAGCGGTCGGAATGAGCAGTTCTTC.

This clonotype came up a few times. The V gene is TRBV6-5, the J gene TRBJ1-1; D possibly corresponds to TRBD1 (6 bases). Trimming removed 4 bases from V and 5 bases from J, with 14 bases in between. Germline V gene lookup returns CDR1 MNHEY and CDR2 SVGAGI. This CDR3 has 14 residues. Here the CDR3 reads CASSSQGFQTEAFF. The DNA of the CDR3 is TGTGCCAGCAGTTCACAGGGATTCCAAACTGAAGCTTTCTTT.

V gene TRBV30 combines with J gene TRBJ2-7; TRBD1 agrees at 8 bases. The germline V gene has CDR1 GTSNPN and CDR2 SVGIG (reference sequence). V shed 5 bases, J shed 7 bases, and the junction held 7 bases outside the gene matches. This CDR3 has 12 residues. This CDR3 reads CAWSQGAREQYF. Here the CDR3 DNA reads TGTGCCTGGTCCCAGGGGGCGCGGGAGCAGTACTTC.

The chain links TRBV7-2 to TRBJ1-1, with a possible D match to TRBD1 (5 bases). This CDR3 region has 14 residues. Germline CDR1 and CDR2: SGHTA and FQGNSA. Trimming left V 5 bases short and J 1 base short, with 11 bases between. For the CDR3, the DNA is TGTGCCAGCAGCCGCCCGGGGCAGAACACTGAAGCTTTCTTT. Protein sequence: CASSRPGQNTEAFF.

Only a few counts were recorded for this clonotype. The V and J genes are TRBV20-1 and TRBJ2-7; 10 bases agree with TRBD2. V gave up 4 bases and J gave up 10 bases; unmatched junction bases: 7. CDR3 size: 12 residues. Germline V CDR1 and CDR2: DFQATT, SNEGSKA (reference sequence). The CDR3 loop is CSAIAGGPPQYF. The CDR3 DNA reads TGCAGTGCTATAGCGGGAGGACCCCCCCAGTACTTC.

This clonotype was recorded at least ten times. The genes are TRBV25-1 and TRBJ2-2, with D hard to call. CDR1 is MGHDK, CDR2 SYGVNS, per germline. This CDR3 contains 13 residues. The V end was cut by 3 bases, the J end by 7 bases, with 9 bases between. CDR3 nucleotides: TGTGCCAGCAGTGACAGGTTCGGCGGGGAGCTGTTTTTT. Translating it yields CASSDRFGGELFF.

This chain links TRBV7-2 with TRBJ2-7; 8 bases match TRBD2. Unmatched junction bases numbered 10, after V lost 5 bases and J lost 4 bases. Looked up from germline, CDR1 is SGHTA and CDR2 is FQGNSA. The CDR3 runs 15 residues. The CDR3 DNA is TGTGCCAGCAGCCCTAGCGGGCCCTCTTTTTACGAGCAGTACTTC. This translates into CASSPSGPSFYEQYF. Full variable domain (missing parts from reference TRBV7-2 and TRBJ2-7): GAGVSQSPSNKVTEKGKDVELRCDPISGHTALYWYRQSLGQGLEFLIYFQGNSAPDKSGLPSDRFSAERTGGSVSTLTIQRTQQEDSAVYLCASSPSGPSFYEQYFGPGTRLTVT.

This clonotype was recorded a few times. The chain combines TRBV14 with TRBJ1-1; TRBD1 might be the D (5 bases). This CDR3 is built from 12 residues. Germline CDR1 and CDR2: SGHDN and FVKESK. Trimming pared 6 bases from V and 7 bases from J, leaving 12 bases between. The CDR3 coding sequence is TGTGCCAGCAGGGACACCTATGATGAAGCTTTCTTT. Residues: CASRDTYDEAFF.

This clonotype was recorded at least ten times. DNA for the CDR3: TGTGCCAGCAGCCCAGGGATCGGCACAGATACGCAGTATTTT. Protein sequence: CASSPGIGTDTQYF. The V and J genes are TRBV7-3 and TRBJ2-3, with D possibly being TRBD1 (5 bases). The CDR3 has 14 residues. V lost 5 bases and J 1 base, leaving 10 bases between the germline ends. The germline V gene has CDR1 SGHTA and CDR2 FQGTGA. The full variable domain, rest sourced from reference TRBV7-3 and TRBJ2-3, is GAGVSQTPSNKVTEKGKYVELRCDPISGHTALYWYRQSLGQGPEFLIYFQGTGAADDSGLPNDRFFAVRPEGSVSTLKIQRTERGDSAVYLCASSPGIGTDTQYFGPGTRLTVL.

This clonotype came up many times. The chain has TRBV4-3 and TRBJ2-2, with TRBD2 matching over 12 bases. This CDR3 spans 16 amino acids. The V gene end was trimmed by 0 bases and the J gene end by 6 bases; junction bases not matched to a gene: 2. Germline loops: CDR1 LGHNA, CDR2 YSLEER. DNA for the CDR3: TGCGCCAGCAGCCAAGATCTAGCGGGGGGGCCCGGGGAGCTGTTTTTT. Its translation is CASSQDLAGGPGELFF.

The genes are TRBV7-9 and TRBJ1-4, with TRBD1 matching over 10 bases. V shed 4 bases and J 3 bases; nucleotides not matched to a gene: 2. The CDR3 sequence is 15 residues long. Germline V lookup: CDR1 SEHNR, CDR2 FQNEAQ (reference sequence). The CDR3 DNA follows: TGTGCCAGCAGCTCAGACAGGGGGCCTAATGAAAAACTGTTTTTT. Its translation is CASSSDRGPNEKLFF. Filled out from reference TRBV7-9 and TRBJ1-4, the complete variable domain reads DTGVSQNPRHKITKRGQNVTFRCDPISEHNRLYWYRQTLGQGPEFLTYFQNEAQLEKSRLLSDRFSAERPKGSFSTLEIQRTEQGDSAMYLCASSSDRGPNEKLFFGSGTQLSVL.

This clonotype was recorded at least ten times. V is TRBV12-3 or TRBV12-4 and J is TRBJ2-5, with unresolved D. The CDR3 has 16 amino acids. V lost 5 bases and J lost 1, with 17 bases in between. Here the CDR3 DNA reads TGTGCCAGCAGTCCCCAGGTGGGCACGATCCAAGAGACCCAGTACTTC. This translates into CASSPQVGTIQETQYF.

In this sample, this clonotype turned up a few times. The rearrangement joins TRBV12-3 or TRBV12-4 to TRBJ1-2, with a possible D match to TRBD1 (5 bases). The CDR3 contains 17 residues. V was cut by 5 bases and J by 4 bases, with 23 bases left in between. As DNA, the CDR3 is TGTGCCAGCAGTCCCTTTCCCGAGAAGGGACGCTTCTATGGCTACACCTTC. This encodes CASSPFPEKGRFYGYTF.

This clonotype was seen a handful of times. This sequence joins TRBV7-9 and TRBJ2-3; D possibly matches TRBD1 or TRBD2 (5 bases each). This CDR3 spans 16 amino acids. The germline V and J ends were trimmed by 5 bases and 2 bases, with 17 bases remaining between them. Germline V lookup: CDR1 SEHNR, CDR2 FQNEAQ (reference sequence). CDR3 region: CASSLPGPTLTDTQYF. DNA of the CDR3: TGTGCCAGCAGCCTACCGGGGCCGACGCTCACAGATACGCAGTATTTT.

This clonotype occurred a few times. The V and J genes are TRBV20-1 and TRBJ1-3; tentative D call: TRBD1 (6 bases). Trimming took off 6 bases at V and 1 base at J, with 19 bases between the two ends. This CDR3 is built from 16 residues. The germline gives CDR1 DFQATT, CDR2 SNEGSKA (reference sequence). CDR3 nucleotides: TGCAGTGCACAAGAGGGAGACAGGATTTCTGGAAACACCATATATTTT. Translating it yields CSAQEGDRISGNTIYF.

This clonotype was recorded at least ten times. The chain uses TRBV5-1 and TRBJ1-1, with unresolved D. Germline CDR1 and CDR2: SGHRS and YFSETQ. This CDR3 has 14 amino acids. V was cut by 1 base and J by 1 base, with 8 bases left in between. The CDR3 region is CASSLLTGNTEAFF. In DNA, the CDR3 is TGCGCCAGCAGCTTGTTGACGGGGAACACTGAAGCTTTCTTT.